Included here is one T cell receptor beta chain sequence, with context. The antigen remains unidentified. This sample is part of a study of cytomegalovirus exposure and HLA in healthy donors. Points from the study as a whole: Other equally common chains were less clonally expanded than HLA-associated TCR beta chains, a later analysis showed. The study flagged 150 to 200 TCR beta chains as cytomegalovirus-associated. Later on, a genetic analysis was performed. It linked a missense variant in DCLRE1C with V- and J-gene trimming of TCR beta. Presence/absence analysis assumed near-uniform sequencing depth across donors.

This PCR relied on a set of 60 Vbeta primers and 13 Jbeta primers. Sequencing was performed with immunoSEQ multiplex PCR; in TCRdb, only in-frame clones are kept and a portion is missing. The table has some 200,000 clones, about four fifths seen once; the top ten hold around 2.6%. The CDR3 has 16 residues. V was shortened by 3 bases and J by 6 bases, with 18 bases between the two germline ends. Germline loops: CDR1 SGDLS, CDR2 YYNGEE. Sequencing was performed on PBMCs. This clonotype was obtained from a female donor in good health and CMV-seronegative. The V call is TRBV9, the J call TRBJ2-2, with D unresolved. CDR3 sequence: CASSDPSGSSPGELFF. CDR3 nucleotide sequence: TGTGCCAGCAGCGACCCATCCGGGTCCTCGCCCGGGGAGCTGTTTTTT. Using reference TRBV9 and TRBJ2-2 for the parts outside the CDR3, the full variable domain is DSGVTQTPKHLITATGQRVTLRCSPRSGDLSVYWYQQSLDQGLQFLIQYYNGEERAKGNILERFSAQQFPDLHSELNLSSLELGDSALYFCASSDPSGSSPGELFFGEGSRLTVL.